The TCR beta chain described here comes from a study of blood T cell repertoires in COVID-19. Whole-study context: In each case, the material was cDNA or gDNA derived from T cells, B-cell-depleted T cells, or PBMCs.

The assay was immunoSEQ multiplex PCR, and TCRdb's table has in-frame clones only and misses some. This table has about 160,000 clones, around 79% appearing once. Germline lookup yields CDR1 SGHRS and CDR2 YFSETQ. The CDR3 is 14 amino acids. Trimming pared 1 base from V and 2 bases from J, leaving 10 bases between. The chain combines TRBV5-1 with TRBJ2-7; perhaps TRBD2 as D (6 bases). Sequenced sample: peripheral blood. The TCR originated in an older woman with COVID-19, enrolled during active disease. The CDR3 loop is CASSLSTGAYEQYF. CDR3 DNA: TGCGCCAGCAGCTTGTCTACGGGGGCCTACGAGCAGTACTTC.